This is a list of T cell receptor beta chains from one sample in a study of blood T cells in healthy people across ages. TCRdb re-called the 5' RACE reads with MiXCR, one entry per CDR3 protein. The table shows 600,000 or so distinct CDR3 sequences, with approximately 30% occurring only once. What was sequenced was blood. The receptors here all came from a woman older than 75 in good health. Each CDR3 is given with its conserved first and last residue. The order of the fields is D gene, clone size, V gene, J gene, CDR3 protein, CDR3 DNA. D genes are given only for firm matches. Expanded clones get a size class; other rows say once, few or many, or leave the size out.

D gene: NA
clone size: NA
V gene: TRBV12-3/TRBV12-4
J gene: TRBJ1-6
CDR3 protein: CASNPGGGSPLHF
CDR3 DNA: TGTGCCAGCAACCCGGGTGGAGGTTCACCCCTCCACTTT

D gene: TRBD1
clone size: NA
V gene: TRBV12-3/TRBV12-4
J gene: TRBJ2-7
CDR3 protein: CASSGTGGINEQYF
CDR3 DNA: TGTGCCAGCAGTGGGACAGGGGGCATCAACGAGCAGTACTTC

D gene: NA
clone size: many
V gene: TRBV10-3
J gene: TRBJ2-5
CDR3 protein: CAISNKETQYF
CDR3 DNA: TGTGCCATCAGCAATAAAGAGACCCAGTACTTC

D gene: NA
clone size: once
V gene: TRBV20-1
J gene: TRBJ1-1
CDR3 protein: CSARDTRRSEMGKTGAFF
CDR3 DNA: TGCAGTGCTAGAGATACCAGAAGGAGTGAAATGGGCAAGACTGGAGCTTTCTTT

D gene: TRBD2
clone size: many
V gene: TRBV20-1
J gene: TRBJ2-3
CDR3 protein: CSAIAGTSASDTQYF
CDR3 DNA: TGCAGTGCGATTGCCGGGACTAGCGCCTCAGATACGCAGTATTTT

D gene: TRBD1
clone size: few
V gene: TRBV7-6
J gene: TRBJ1-1
CDR3 protein: CASSPEDRVHTEAFF
CDR3 DNA: TGTGCCAGCAGCCCAGAAGACAGGGTTCATACTGAAGCTTTCTTT

D gene: NA
clone size: many
V gene: TRBV3-1
J gene: TRBJ2-5
CDR3 protein: CASSSRASRETQYF
CDR3 DNA: TGTGCCAGCAGCTCTCGGGCCAGCCGAGAGACCCAGTACTTC

D gene: NA
clone size: NA
V gene: TRBV5-4
J gene: TRBJ2-3
CDR3 protein: CVSSQTWTSTSTDTQYF
CDR3 DNA: TGTGTCAGCAGCCAGACCTGGACATCCACTAGCACAGATACGCAGTATTTT

D gene: NA
clone size: NA
V gene: TRBV30
J gene: TRBJ1-1
CDR3 protein: CAWNPGGTGDTEAFF
CDR3 DNA: TGTGCCTGGAACCCCGGGGGGACGGGGGACACTGAAGCTTTCTTT

D gene: NA
clone size: NA
V gene: TRBV30
J gene: TRBJ1-2
CDR3 protein: CAWSRPEQGRGGYTF
CDR3 DNA: TGTGCCTGGAGTCGCCCTGAACAGGGACGAGGCGGCTACACCTTC

D gene: TRBD1
clone size: many
V gene: TRBV2
J gene: TRBJ2-7
CDR3 protein: CASSPLAGQGAGEQYF
CDR3 DNA: TGTGCCAGCAGCCCTCTCGCGGGACAGGGGGCGGGGGAGCAGTACTTC

D gene: TRBD1
clone size: many
V gene: TRBV7-2
J gene: TRBJ1-2
CDR3 protein: CASSSRQGRNGYTF
CDR3 DNA: TGTGCCAGCAGCTCCAGACAGGGAAGAAATGGCTACACCTTC

D gene: NA
clone size: many
V gene: TRBV6-6
J gene: TRBJ1-2
CDR3 protein: CASSYYLGHTQSLGYGYTF
CDR3 DNA: TGTGCCAGCAGTTACTACTTGGGACACACTCAGAGCCTGGGGTATGGCTACACCTTC

D gene: TRBD2
clone size: once
V gene: TRBV7-8
J gene: TRBJ2-5
CDR3 protein: CASSQDGQREGRETQYF
CDR3 DNA: TGTGCCAGCAGCCAGGACGGCCAGCGGGAGGGCCGGGAGACCCAGTACTTC

D gene: TRBD1
clone size: few
V gene: TRBV5-1
J gene: TRBJ2-5
CDR3 protein: CASSFGTGDRSEQYF
CDR3 DNA: TGCGCCAGCAGCTTTGGGACAGGGGATCGAAGTGAGCAGTACTTC

D gene: NA
clone size: few
V gene: TRBV15
J gene: TRBJ2-7
CDR3 protein: CATSRGGVTYNEQYF
CDR3 DNA: TGTGCCACCAGCAGAGGGGGGGTCACCTACAATGAGCAGTACTTC

D gene: TRBD2
clone size: NA
V gene: TRBV7-2
J gene: TRBJ2-1
CDR3 protein: CASKAQGLARNEQFF
CDR3 DNA: TGTGCCAGCAAAGCCCAGGGACTAGCGCGGAATGAGCAGTTCTTC

D gene: NA
clone size: NA
V gene: TRBV5-1
J gene: TRBJ1-6
CDR3 protein: CASSLEGSSSYNSPLHF
CDR3 DNA: TGCGCCAGCAGCTTGGAAGGCTCTAGCTCCTATAATTCACCCCTCCACTTT

D gene: TRBD2
clone size: many
V gene: TRBV5-1
J gene: TRBJ2-1
CDR3 protein: CASSLVVGGASNEQFF
CDR3 DNA: TGCGCCAGCAGCTTGGTTGTCGGGGGGGCATCCAATGAGCAGTTCTTC

D gene: NA
clone size: few
V gene: TRBV20-1
J gene: TRBJ2-1
CDR3 protein: CSATSSDDTYNEQFF
CDR3 DNA: TGCAGTGCAACTAGCTCTGATGACACCTACAATGAGCAGTTCTTC